One sample yielded the 8 T cell receptor beta chains listed below, sequenced in a study of T cell responses to AZD1222 COVID-19 vaccine. Using immunoSEQ multiplex PCR, the repertoire was profiled, and TCRdb retains in-frame clones only, with some absent. Of more than 95,000 clones listed, about 92% are singletons. Material: peripheral blood, obtained on day 0 of AZD1222 vaccination. These TCRs come from an adult in good health.

Here the CDR3 reads CASSQISSGGYTDTQYF. As DNA, the CDR3 is TGTGCCAGCAGCCAGATTTCTAGCGGGGGGTACACAGATACGCAGTATTTT. The chain links TRBV4-2 to TRBJ2-3, with 11 bases lining up with TRBD2. Germline V gene lookup returns CDR1 LGHNA and CDR2 YNFKEQ. This CDR3 has 17 residues. Trimming removed 3 bases from V and 2 bases from J; junction bases left unmatched: 7.

V usage is TRBV19 and J usage is TRBJ2-5; D unclear. With 3 bases removed from V and 3 bases from J, the gap between germline ends came to 8 bases. Germline assignment: CDR1 LNHDA and CDR2 SQIVND (reference sequence). The CDR3 has 13 residues. CDR3 sequence reads: CASSITDKETQYF. Here the CDR3 DNA reads TGTGCCAGTAGTATCACAGACAAAGAGACCCAGTACTTC.

The CDR3 region is CASSFGEAGELFF. The CDR3 DNA is TGTGCCAGCAGCTTTGGGGAGGCCGGGGAGCTGTTTTTT. The chain uses TRBV5-6 and TRBJ2-2, with a weak D call TRBD2 (6 bases). The germline CDR1 and CDR2 sequences are SGHDT and YYEEEE. The V gene lost 2 bases and the J gene lost 6 bases, with 8 bases spanning the gap. CDR3 length: 13 amino acids.

The J gene is TRBJ1-1, the V gene TRBV20-1, with D hard to call. This CDR3 has 10 residues. Germline values: CDR1 DFQATT, CDR2 SNEGSKA (reference sequence). Trimming stripped 6 bases from V and 3 bases from J, with 5 bases between. The CDR3 nucleotides read TGCAGTGCCCAGGACACTGAAGCTTTCTTT. Protein: CSAQDTEAFF.

This rearrangement joins TRBV12-3 or TRBV12-4 to TRBJ1-1; D remains unclear. Trimming removed 5 bases at V and 1 base at J, with 8 bases between. The CDR3 spans 13 residues. This chain's CDR3 is CASSLWTNTEAFF. In DNA form, the CDR3 reads TGTGCCAGCAGTCTCTGGACGAACACTGAAGCTTTCTTT.

In this sample, this clone turned up once. The chain is built from TRBV6-5 and TRBJ1-2; D unresolved. CDR1 is MNHEY, CDR2 SVGAGI, per germline. CDR3 length: 15 residues. Trimming cost V 0 bases and J 2 bases, with 10 bases left between them. The CDR3 is CASSYSPGTNYGYTF. The CDR3 region has the DNA TGTGCCAGCAGTTACTCGCCGGGAACGAACTATGGCTACACCTTC.

This chain uses TRBV5-6 with TRBJ1-6; 9 bases line up with TRBD1. Per the germline V gene, CDR1 is SGHDT and CDR2 is YYEEEE. The V segment lost 3 bases and the J segment 3 bases; nucleotides outside the gene matches: 10. The CDR3 loop spans 18 amino acids. The DNA of the CDR3 is TGTGCCAGCAGCTCCACCTCCGGGACAGGGATCTATAATTCACCCCTCCACTTT. It codes for CASSSTSGTGIYNSPLHF.

Only one count was recorded for this clone. This sequence joins TRBV5-6 and TRBJ1-2; D is uncertain. The CDR3 spans 14 residues. CDR1 is SGHDT and CDR2 is YYEEEE in the germline V gene. V lost 0 bases to trimming and J lost 2 bases, with 8 bases between them. As DNA, the CDR3 is TGTGCCAGCAGCTTGGGGGCGATCAACTATGGCTACACCTTC. Its translation: CASSLGAINYGYTF. The whole variable domain, filled in from reference TRBV5-6 and TRBJ1-2, reads DAGVTQSPTHLIKTRGQQVTLRCSPKSGHDTVSWYQQALGQGPQFIFQYYEEEERQRGNFPDRFSGHQFPNYSSELNVNALLLGDSALYLCASSLGAINYGYTFGSGTRLTVV.